This T cell receptor (beta chain) originates from a study of CD4 T cells in relation to SARS-CoV-2 and coronaviruses. Study in general: Shared crossreactive spike epitopes were mapped to their HLA restriction.

Findings and caveats of the study: Crossreactivity was assessed only for spike protein, not other viral proteins. About 65% of donors had memory CD4+ clonotypes crossrecognizing SARS-CoV-2 and common cold coronavirus spike. No donor gave both pre-pandemic and post-infection samples.

The table came from immunoSEQ multiplex PCR; TCRdb's copy has only in-frame clones and leaves some out. Altogether 60,000 or so clones are present, around 93% being singletons, with the ten largest covering 0.12% to 0.15%. To note about this clone: Its matching antigen is unknown.

Unexposed donor CD4+ T cells date from about 2011-2018, before the COVID-19 pandemic. The sequenced sample was naive CD4+ T cells from PBMCs. The subset was: naive CD4+ T cells isolated by negative enrichment. This TCR came from a human donor in good health.

CDR3: CATQGRASYEQYF. The CDR3 nucleotides are TGTGCCACCCAAGGCAGGGCTTCCTACGAGCAGTACTTC. The V gene is TRBV27, the J gene TRBJ2-7, with a tentative D call TRBD1 (5 bases). V lost 10 bases to trimming and J lost 1 base, with 14 bases between them. Germline CDR1 is MNHEY and CDR2 is SMNVEV (reference sequence). The CDR3 length is 13 residues.